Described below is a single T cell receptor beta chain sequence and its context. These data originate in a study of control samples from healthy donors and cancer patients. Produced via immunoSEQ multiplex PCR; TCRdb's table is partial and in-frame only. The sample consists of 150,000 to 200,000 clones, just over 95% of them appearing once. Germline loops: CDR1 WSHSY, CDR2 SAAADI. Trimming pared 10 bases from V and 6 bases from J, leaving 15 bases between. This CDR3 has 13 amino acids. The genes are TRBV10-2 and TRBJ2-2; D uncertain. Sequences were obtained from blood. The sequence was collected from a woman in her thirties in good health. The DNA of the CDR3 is TGCGCCACCCGGTTCAGTAACGCCGGGGAGCTGTTTTTT. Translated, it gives CATRFSNAGELFF.